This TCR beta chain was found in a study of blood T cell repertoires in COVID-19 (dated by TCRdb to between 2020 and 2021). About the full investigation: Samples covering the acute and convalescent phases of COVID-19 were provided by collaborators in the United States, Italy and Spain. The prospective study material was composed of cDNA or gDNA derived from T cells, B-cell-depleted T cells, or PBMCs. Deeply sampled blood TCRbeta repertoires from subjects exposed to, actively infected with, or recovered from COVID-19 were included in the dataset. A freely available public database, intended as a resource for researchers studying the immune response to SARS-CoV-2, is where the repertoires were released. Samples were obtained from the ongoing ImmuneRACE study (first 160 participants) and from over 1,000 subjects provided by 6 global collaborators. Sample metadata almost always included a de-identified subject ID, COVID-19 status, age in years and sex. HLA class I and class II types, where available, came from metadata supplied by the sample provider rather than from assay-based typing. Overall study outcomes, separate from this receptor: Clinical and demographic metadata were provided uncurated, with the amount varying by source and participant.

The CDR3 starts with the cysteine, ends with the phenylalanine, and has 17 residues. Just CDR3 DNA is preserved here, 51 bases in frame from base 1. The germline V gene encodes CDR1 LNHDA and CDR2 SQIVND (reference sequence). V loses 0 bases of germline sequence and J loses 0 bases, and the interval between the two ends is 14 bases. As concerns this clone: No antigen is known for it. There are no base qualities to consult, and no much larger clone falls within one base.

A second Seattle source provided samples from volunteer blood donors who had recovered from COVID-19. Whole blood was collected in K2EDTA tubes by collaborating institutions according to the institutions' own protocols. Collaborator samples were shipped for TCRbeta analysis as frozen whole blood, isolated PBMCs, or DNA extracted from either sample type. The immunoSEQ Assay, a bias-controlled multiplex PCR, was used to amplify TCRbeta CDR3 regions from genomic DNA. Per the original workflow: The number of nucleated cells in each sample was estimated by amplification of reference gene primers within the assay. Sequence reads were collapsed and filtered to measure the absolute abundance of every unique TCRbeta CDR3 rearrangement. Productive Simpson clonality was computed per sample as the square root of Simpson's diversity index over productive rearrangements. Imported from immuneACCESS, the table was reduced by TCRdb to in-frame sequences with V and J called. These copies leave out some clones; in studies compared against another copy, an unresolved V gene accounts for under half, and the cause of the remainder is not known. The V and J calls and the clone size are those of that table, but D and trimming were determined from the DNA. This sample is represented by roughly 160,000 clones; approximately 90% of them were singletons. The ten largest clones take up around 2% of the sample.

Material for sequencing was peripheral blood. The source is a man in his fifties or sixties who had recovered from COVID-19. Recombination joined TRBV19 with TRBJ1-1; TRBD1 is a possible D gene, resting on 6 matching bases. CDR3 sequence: CASSIDRQELLNTEAFF. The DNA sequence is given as TGTGCCAGTAGTATAGATCGACAGGAACTTTTGAACACTGAAGCTTTCTTT. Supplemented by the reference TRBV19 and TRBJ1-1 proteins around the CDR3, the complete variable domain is DGGITQSPKYLFRKEGQNVTLSCEQNLNHDAMYWYRQDPGQGLRLIYYSQIVNDFQKGDIAEGYSVSREKKESFPLTVTSAQKNPTAFYLCASSIDRQELLNTEAFFGQGTRLTVV.